The 27 T cell receptor beta chains listed next were all sequenced from one sample in a study of human T cells and chemical hapten exposure. TCRdb re-called the RACE reads with MiXCR, one entry per CDR3 protein. Of around 80,000 distinct CDR3 sequences in the sample, about 8.7% are singletons; the top ten hold 1.5% to 1.7%. Time point: healthy volunteer bleed at 6 weeks. Researchers extracted total RNA from unfractionated whole blood. The sequenced material came from whole blood. The origin of the receptors is a male donor in good health. Some clones in this sample may be carry-over from other donors' samples.

This rearrangement joins TRBV12-3 or TRBV12-4 to TRBJ1-2, with D uncertain. Trimming took 5 bases from V and 2 from J, leaving 18 bases between them. The CDR3 is made up of 16 amino acids. The CDR3, as DNA: TGTGCCAGCAGTAACATAGACGGCCTCCCCAACTATGGCTACACCTTC. It codes for CASSNIDGLPNYGYTF.

This clonotype has a count of ten or more. The rearrangement uses TRBV6-5 and TRBJ2-3; 8 bases line up with TRBD1. The V segment lost 0 bases and the J segment 2 bases; nucleotides outside the gene matches: 4. Germline V gives CDR1 MNHEY, CDR2 SVGAGI. This CDR3 is built from 16 residues. CDR3 coding DNA: TGTGCCAGCAGTTACTCGGACAGGGTGACCACAGATACGCAGTATTTT. Translated: CASSYSDRVTTDTQYF.

In its sample, this clonotype was seen a few times. The V and J genes are TRBV27 and TRBJ1-5; D unresolved. The CDR3 covers 13 residues. Germline V gene sequence: CDR1 MNHEY, CDR2 SMNVEV (reference sequence). With 2 bases removed from V and 6 bases from J, the gap between germline ends came to 8 bases. The CDR3 DNA is TGTGCCAGCAGTTTAGCCTCCGGTCAGCCCCAGCATTTT. Translated, it gives CASSLASGQPQHF.

V gene TRBV25-1 combines with J gene TRBJ2-1; the D gene is possibly TRBD1 (6 bases). The CDR3 totals 14 residues. Trimming shortened V by 4 bases and J by 6 bases, and 13 bases separated the two germline ends. From germline, CDR1 is MGHDK and CDR2 SYGVNS. As DNA, the CDR3 is TGTGCCAGCAGTGGTCCCGGACAGCTCAATGAGCAGTTCTTC. It translates to CASSGPGQLNEQFF.

The chain employs TRBV9 and TRBJ2-4; D not certain. Germline CDR1 SGDLS, CDR2 YYNGEE. Trimming took 0 bases from V and 5 from J, leaving 15 bases between them. CDR3 length equals 16 residues. The CDR3, as DNA: TGTGCCAGCAGCGTAGGTACGAGCCTCCAAGAAAACATTCAGTACTTC. Protein: CASSVGTSLQENIQYF. The complete variable domain, with remaining parts taken from reference TRBV9 and TRBJ2-4, reads DSGVTQTPKHLITATGQRVTLRCSPRSGDLSVYWYQQSLDQGLQFLIQYYNGEERAKGNILERFSAQQFPDLHSELNLSSLELGDSALYFCASSVGTSLQENIQYFGAGTRLSVL.

The table lists this clonotype with many counts. The J gene is TRBJ1-4, the V gene TRBV4-3, with D possibly matching TRBD1 (5 bases). V was clipped by 3 bases and J by 0 bases, with 11 bases between them. Germline-derived CDR1 and CDR2 are LGHNA and YSLEER. The CDR3 is made up of 16 amino acids. The CDR3 reads CASSQNTGATNEKLFF. CDR3 coding DNA: TGCGCCAGCAGCCAGAACACAGGAGCAACTAATGAAAAACTGTTTTTT.

The V and J genes are TRBV7-9 and TRBJ2-1; 8 nucleotides agree with TRBD2. CDR3 length: 17 amino acids. The junction had 9 bases not matched to a gene; V was cut back by 1 base and J by 4 bases. In germline, CDR1 is SEHNR, CDR2 FQNEAQ (reference sequence). The CDR3 here is CASSLEREGLGYNEQFF. The CDR3 DNA follows: TGTGCCAGCAGCTTAGAACGGGAGGGCCTAGGTTACAATGAGCAGTTCTTC. Variable domain in full (rest from reference TRBV7-9 and TRBJ2-1): DTGVSQNPRHKITKRGQNVTFRCDPISEHNRLYWYRQTLGQGPEFLTYFQNEAQLEKSRLLSDRFSAERPKGSFSTLEIQRTEQGDSAMYLCASSLEREGLGYNEQFFGPGTRLTVL.

This clonotype was found a few times. This sequence joins TRBV10-2 and TRBJ1-5; the D gene is possibly TRBD1 (5 bases). Trimming took 9 bases from V and 8 from J, leaving 14 bases between them. The V gene's germline CDR1 is WSHSY and CDR2 SAAADI. This CDR3 contains 12 residues. CDR3 coding DNA: TGCGCCAGTGGGGCTGTGAGGGAGCCCCAGCATTTT. Translated: CASGAVREPQHF.

The V call is TRBV3-1, the J call TRBJ2-3; D gene ambiguous. Germline V CDR1 and CDR2: LGHDT, YNNKEL (reference sequence). The CDR3 runs to 15 residues. Trimming removed 1 base at V and 2 bases at J, with 10 bases between. The CDR3 here is CASSQGREPTDTQYF. The DNA of the CDR3 is TGTGCCAGCAGCCAAGGAAGGGAACCCACAGATACGCAGTATTTT.

The V call is TRBV10-3, the J call TRBJ2-7; 10 nucleotides match TRBD2. Germline values: CDR1 ENHRY, CDR2 SYGVKD. This CDR3 region has 15 residues. Trimming took 7 bases from V and 4 from J; bases not matched to a gene: 10. CDR3 nucleotides: TGTGCCATCATGGGGAAGCGGGAGGGCCAATACGAGCAGTACTTC. Translating gives CAIMGKREGQYEQYF.

This clonotype was seen at least ten times. The chain links TRBV18 to TRBJ2-1, with TRBD2 identical over 10 bases. The CDR3 has 15 amino acids. Germline CDR1 is KGHSH and CDR2 is LQKENI. Losses at the gene ends were 3 bases for V and 7 bases for J; bases not matched to a gene: 6. The CDR3, as DNA: TGTGCCAGCTCACCGAAACTAGCGGGACAAAATGAGCAGTTCTTC. This sequence encodes CASSPKLAGQNEQFF.

Only a few counts were recorded for this clonotype. V and J are TRBV5-1 and TRBJ2-3; 7 nucleotides line up with TRBD2. The CDR3 has 14 amino acids. Trimming took 4 bases from V and 3 from J; bases not matched to a gene: 5. Germline V gene data show CDR1 as SGHRS and CDR2 as YFSETQ. The CDR3 DNA is TGCGCCAGCAGCCCAGGACTAGGAACAGATACGCAGTATTTT. As protein: CASSPGLGTDTQYF.

This clonotype was seen more than once but under ten times. The chain uses TRBV5-6 and TRBJ1-5, with no clear D. Germline lookup yields CDR1 SGHDT and CDR2 YYEEEE. The CDR3 spans 15 residues. The V and J ends lost 0 bases and 3 bases respectively, with 10 bases between them. Here the CDR3 reads CASSLGLAHNQPQHF. The CDR3 coding sequence is TGTGCCAGCAGCTTGGGATTGGCACACAATCAGCCCCAGCATTTT.

This clonotype was counted at least ten times. The V and J genes are TRBV20-1 and TRBJ1-5; D ambiguous. Trimming took off 1 base at V and 6 bases at J, with 16 bases between the two ends. The CDR3 covers 15 residues. Germline V lookup: CDR1 DFQATT, CDR2 SNEGSKA (reference sequence). The CDR3 DNA follows: TGCAGTGCTAGAGCGACGGGGAGGGAGGTTCAGCCCCAGCATTTT. It encodes CSARATGREVQPQHF.

This clonotype was seen a handful of times. This CDR3 is CSARTSGKYNEQFF. CDR3 sequence (DNA): TGCAGTGCTAGAACTAGCGGAAAATACAATGAGCAGTTCTTC. V gene TRBV20-1 combines with J gene TRBJ2-1; the match to TRBD2 covers 8 bases. In germline, CDR1 is DFQATT, CDR2 SNEGSKA (reference sequence). This CDR3 is 14 amino acids long. Trimming cost V 2 bases and J 4 bases; bases outside gene matches: 4.

The V gene is TRBV27, the J gene TRBJ2-7; 9 bases are a match to TRBD1. The CDR3 totals 14 residues. CDR1 is MNHEY, CDR2 SMNVEV, per germline (reference sequence). V was pared by 4 bases and J by 3 bases, with 4 bases of the junction left unmatched. In DNA form, the CDR3 reads TGTGCCAGCAGTTGGACAGGGGAAAACTACGAGCAGTACTTC. Translated: CASSWTGENYEQYF.

The table lists this clonotype with a few counts. This chain links TRBV12-3 or TRBV12-4 with TRBJ2-2; 7 positions agree with TRBD1. With 2 bases clipped from V and 6 bases from J, the junction kept 6 bases outside the gene matches. The CDR3 spans 15 residues. CDR3 nucleotide sequence: TGTGCCAGCAGTTTAAGACAGGGAATGGCCGGGGAGCTGTTTTTT. It is translated as CASSLRQGMAGELFF.

V usage is TRBV29-1 and J usage is TRBJ1-5; 7 bases line up with TRBD1. V was clipped by 1 base and J by 5 bases; unmatched bases: 8. CDR1 is SQVTM, CDR2 ANQGSEA, per germline. The CDR3 contains 15 residues. In DNA, the CDR3 is TGCAGCGTTGAAGCTCCAGACAGGGCCTATCAGCCCCAGCATTTT. Translation: CSVEAPDRAYQPQHF.

There are many counts of this clonotype. The V and J genes are TRBV6-6 and TRBJ2-3; D is possibly TRBD1 or TRBD2 (5 bases each). Deletions cut 3 bases from V and 6 bases from J, with 19 bases between. Germline V gene data show CDR1 as MNHNY and CDR2 as SVGAGI (reference sequence). The CDR3 covers 16 residues. The CDR3 region is CASSYYRDVSADTQYF. In nucleotides, the CDR3 is TGTGCCAGCAGTTATTACCGGGACGTCAGCGCGGATACGCAGTATTTT.

At least ten counts were recorded for this clonotype. This chain connects TRBV6-2 or TRBV6-3 to TRBJ1-2; D call uncertain. This CDR3 comprises 13 residues. Trimming removed 6 bases from V and 3 bases from J, with 11 bases in between. Germline CDR1 MNHEY, CDR2 SVGEGT. CDR3 bases: TGTGCCAGCAGAGAGACGGACCACTATGGCTACACCTTC. The encoded protein is CASRETDHYGYTF.

This clonotype showed up many times. This chain links TRBV7-9 with TRBJ2-3, with D unclear. The CDR3 contains 17 residues. The V end lost 3 bases, the J end lost 0 bases, and 16 bases lay between the germline ends. CDR1 SEHNR and CDR2 FQNEAQ come from the germline V gene (reference sequence). Here the CDR3 reads CASSFPKTATSTDTQYF. The CDR3 nucleotides are TGTGCCAGCAGCTTCCCTAAGACGGCAACTAGCACAGATACGCAGTATTTT.

The chain couples TRBV3-1 to TRBJ2-1, with D perhaps matching TRBD2 (6 bases). The CDR3 is 16 amino acids. V was clipped by 4 bases and J by 3 bases, with 16 bases between them. The germline V gene has CDR1 LGHDT and CDR2 YNNKEL (reference sequence). CDR3 residues: CASSPFWGLDYNEQFF. The CDR3 region has the DNA TGTGCCAGCAGCCCTTTCTGGGGACTGGACTACAATGAGCAGTTCTTC.

The chain combines TRBV4-3 with TRBJ2-5, with D unresolved. V gave up 0 bases and J gave up 2 bases, with 10 bases separating them. This CDR3 has 15 amino acids. Germline loops: CDR1 LGHNA, CDR2 YSLEER. Written as DNA, the CDR3 is TGCGCCAGCAGCCAAGATCAGATCCAACAAGAGACCCAGTACTTC. Protein sequence: CASSQDQIQQETQYF.

This clonotype was observed a few times. The chain joins TRBV6-2 or TRBV6-3 to TRBJ1-5; a possible D gene is TRBD1 (5 bases). In germline, CDR1 is MNHEY, CDR2 SVGEGT. The CDR3 covers 14 residues. V lost 3 bases and J lost 4, with 10 bases in between. CDR3 region: CASSYGGNNQPQHF. CDR3 in DNA: TGTGCCAGCAGTTATGGGGGGAATAATCAGCCCCAGCATTTT.

This rearrangement joins TRBV5-1 to TRBJ1-1; 7 positions agree with TRBD1. The germline V gene has CDR1 SGHRS and CDR2 YFSETQ. This CDR3 has 15 amino acids. After removal of 0 bases from V and 2 bases from J, the junction contained 4 bases not matched to a gene. The CDR3 loop is CASSLASGGNTEAFF. CDR3 nucleotides: TGCGCCAGCAGCTTGGCGTCAGGGGGAAACACTGAAGCTTTCTTT.

This sequence joins TRBV2 and TRBJ1-6; TRBD1 matches 7 bases. Trimming took 6 bases from V and 2 from J; bases not matched to a gene: 10. The CDR3 has 17 amino acids. In germline, CDR1 is SNHLY, CDR2 FYNNEI. The CDR3 spells CASSAPKGAPYNSPLHF. CDR3 coding DNA: TGTGCCAGCAGCGCTCCGAAGGGGGCCCCCTATAATTCACCCCTCCACTTT.

This clonotype occurred many times. V gene TRBV6-1 combines with J gene TRBJ2-7; the D gene is possibly TRBD1 (5 bases). The V and J ends lost 3 bases and 1 base respectively, with 7 bases between them. CDR1 is MNHNS, CDR2 SASEGT, per germline. This CDR3 spans 13 amino acids. The CDR3: CASSEGRSYEQYF. The CDR3 DNA is TGTGCCAGCAGTGAGGGGCGGTCCTACGAGCAGTACTTC.